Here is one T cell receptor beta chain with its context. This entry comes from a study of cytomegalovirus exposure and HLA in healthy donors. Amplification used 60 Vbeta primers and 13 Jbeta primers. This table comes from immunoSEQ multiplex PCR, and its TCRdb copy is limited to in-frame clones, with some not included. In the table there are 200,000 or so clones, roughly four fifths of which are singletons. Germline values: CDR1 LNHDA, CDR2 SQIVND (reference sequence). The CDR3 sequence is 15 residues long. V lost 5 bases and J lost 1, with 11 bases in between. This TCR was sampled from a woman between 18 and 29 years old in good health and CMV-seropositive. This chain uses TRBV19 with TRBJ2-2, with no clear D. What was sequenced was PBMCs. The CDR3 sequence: CASSPSTENTGELFF. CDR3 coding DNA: TGTGCCAGTAGTCCTTCTACAGAGAACACCGGGGAGCTGTTTTTT. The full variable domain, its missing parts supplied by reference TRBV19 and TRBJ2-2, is DGGITQSPKYLFRKEGQNVTLSCEQNLNHDAMYWYRQDPGQGLRLIYYSQIVNDFQKGDIAEGYSVSREKKESFPLTVTSAQKNPTAFYLCASSPSTENTGELFFGEGSRLTVL.